This T cell receptor (beta chain) was recorded in a study of cytomegalovirus exposure and HLA in healthy donors. General study results and limits: Apart from CMV serostatus, no immune exposure information was available. At a 0.05 false discovery rate, a later analysis found about 17,000 TCR beta sequences to be associated with HLA alleles.

Vbeta (60) and Jbeta (13) primers were used in the PCR. Produced via immunoSEQ multiplex PCR; TCRdb's table is partial and in-frame only. This table holds some 120,000 clones, over 8.5% found once. CDR1 and CDR2 (germline): MNHEY, SMNVEV (reference sequence). V was pared by 5 bases and J by 6 bases, with 20 bases between. This CDR3 has 16 amino acids. Every donor was a healthy person donating bone marrow. This clone was seen only a few times. The antigen is not known. The receptor's source is a middle-aged woman in good health and CMV-seropositive. The chain is built from TRBV27 and TRBJ2-1; weak D call: TRBD2 (6 bases). What was sequenced was PBMCs. The CDR3 is CASSSSGRGTFNEQFF. Here the CDR3 DNA reads TGTGCCAGCAGTAGCTCAGGGCGGGGTACTTTCAATGAGCAGTTCTTC.